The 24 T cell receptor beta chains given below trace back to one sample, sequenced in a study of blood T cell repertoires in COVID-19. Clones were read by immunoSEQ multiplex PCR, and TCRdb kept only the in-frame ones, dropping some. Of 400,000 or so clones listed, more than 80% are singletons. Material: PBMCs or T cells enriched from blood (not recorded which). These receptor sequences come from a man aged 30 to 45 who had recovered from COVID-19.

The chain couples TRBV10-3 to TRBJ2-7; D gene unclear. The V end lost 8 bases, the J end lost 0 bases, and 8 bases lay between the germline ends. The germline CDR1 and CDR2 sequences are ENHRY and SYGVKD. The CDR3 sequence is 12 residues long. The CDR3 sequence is CAISGPSYEQYF. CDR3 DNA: TGTGCCATCTCCGGTCCCTCCTACGAGCAGTACTTC.

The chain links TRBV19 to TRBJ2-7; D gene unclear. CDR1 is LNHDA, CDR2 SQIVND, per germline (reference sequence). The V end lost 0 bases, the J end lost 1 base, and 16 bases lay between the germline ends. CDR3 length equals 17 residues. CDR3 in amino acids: CASSIDLFGGGSYEQYF. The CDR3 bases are TGTGCCAGTAGTATAGATCTATTTGGTGGCGGATCCTACGAGCAGTACTTC.

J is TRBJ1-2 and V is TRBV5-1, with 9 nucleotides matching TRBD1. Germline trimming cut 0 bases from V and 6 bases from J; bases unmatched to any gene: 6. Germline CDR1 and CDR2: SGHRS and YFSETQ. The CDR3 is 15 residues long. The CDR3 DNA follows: TGCGCCAGCAGCTTGGATGGACAGGGGTACAATGGCTACACCTTC. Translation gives CASSLDGQGYNGYTF.

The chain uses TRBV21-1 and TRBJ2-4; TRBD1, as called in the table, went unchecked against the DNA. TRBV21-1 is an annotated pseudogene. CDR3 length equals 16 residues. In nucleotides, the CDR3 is TGTGCCAGCAGCAGGAAACAGGGGGCGGCCAAAAACATTCAGTACTTC. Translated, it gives CASSRKQGAAKNIQYF.

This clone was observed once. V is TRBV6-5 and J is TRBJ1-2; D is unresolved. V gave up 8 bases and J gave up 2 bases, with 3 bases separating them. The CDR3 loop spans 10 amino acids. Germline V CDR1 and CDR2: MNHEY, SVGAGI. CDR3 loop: CASPNYGYTF. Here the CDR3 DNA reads TGTGCCAGCCCGAACTATGGCTACACCTTC.

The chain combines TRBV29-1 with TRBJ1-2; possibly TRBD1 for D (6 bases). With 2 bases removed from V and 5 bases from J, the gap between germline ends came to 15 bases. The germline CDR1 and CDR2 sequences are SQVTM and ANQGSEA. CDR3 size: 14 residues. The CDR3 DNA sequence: TGCAGCGTTGAACCACAGGGATGGGGGTATGGCTACACCTTC. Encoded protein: CSVEPQGWGYGYTF.

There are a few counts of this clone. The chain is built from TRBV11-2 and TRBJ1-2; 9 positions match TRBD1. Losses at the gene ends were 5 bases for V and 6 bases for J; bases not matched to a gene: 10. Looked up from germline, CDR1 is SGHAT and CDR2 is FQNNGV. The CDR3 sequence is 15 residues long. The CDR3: CASSGTRDRADGYTF. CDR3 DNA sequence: TGTGCCAGCAGCGGAACCCGGGACAGGGCTGATGGCTACACCTTC.

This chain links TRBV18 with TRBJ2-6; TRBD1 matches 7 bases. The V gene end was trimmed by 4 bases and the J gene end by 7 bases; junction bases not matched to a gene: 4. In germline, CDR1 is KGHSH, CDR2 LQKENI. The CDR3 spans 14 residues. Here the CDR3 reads CASSLDRVANVLTF. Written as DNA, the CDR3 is TGTGCCAGCTCACTTGACAGGGTCGCCAACGTCCTGACTTTC.

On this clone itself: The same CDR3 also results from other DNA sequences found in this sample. The CDR3 DNA is TGTGCCAGCAGCCAAGATCGGGGGAACACTGAAGCTTTCTTT. Translated, it gives CASSQDRGNTEAFF. The chain carries TRBV3-1 (or the pseudogene TRBV3-2) and TRBJ1-1; D remains ambiguous. V shed 0 bases and J shed 1 base, with 6 bases lying between them. This CDR3 is built from 14 residues. The germline CDR1 and CDR2 sequences are LGHDT and YNNKEL (reference sequence).

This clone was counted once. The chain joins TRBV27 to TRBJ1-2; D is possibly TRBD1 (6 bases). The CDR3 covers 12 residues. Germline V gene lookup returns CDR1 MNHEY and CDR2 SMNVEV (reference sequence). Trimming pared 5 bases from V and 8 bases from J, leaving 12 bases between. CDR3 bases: TGTGCCAGCAGTCCCAGGGGCAGCGGCTACACCTTC. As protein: CASSPRGSGYTF.

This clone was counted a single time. CDR3 in DNA: TGTGCCAGCAGCTCTAGCGGGGGGATAGCCGGGGAGCTGTTTTTT. Translating gives CASSSSGGIAGELFF. V gene TRBV7-9 combines with J gene TRBJ2-2, with TRBD2 identical over 11 bases. CDR1 and CDR2 (germline): SEHNR, FQNEAQ (reference sequence). V lost 4 bases, J lost 6 bases, and 4 bases stayed unmatched. The CDR3 consists of 15 residues.

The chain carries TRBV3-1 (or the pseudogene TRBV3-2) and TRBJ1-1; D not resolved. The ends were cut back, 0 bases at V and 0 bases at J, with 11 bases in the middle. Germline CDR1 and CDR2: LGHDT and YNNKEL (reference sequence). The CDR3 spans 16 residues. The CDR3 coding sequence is TGTGCCAGCAGCCAAGATTCTGGGCCCATGAACACTGAAGCTTTCTTT. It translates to CASSQDSGPMNTEAFF.

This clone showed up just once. Here the CDR3 DNA reads TGTGCCAGCAGCCCCCAAGCGGAAATAGATACGCAGTATTTT. It translates to CASSPQAEIDTQYF. The rearrangement joins TRBV7-3 to TRBJ2-3; maybe TRBD2 (5 bases). Germline V gene lookup returns CDR1 SGHTA and CDR2 FQGTGA. Trimming left V 5 bases short and J 5 bases short, with 14 bases between. The CDR3 sequence is 14 residues long.

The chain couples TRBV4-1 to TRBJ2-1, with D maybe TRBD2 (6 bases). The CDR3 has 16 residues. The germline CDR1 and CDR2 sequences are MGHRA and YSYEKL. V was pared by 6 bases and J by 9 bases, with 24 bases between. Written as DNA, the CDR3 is TGCGCCAGCAGACAATCGGTAGTGGGAGGCGGAATTGAGCAGTTCTTC. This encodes CASRQSVVGGGIEQFF.

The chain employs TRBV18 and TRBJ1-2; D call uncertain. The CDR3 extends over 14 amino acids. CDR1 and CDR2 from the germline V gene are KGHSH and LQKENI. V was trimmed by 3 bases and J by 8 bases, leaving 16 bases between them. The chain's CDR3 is CASSPFKAGEGYTF. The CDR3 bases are TGTGCCAGCTCACCCTTCAAAGCGGGCGAGGGCTACACCTTC.

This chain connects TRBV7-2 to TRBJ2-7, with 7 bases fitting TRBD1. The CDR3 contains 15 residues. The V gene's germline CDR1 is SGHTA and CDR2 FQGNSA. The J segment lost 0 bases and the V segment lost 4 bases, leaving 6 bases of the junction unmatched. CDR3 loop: CASSYTGVLSYEQYF. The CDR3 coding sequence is TGTGCCAGCAGCTATACAGGGGTCCTCTCCTACGAGCAGTACTTC.

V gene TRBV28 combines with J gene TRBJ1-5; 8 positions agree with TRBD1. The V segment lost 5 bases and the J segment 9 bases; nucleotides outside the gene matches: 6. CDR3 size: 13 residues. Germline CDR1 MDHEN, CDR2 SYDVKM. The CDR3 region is CASSGQGKRPQHF. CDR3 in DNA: TGTGCCAGCAGTGGACAGGGTAAAAGGCCCCAGCATTTT.

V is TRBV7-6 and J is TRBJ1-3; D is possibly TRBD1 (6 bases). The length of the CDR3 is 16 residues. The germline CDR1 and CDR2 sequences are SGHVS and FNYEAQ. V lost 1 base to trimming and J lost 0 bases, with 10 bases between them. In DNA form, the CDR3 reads TGTGCCAGCAGCTTAGTTGCGGGGGCCTCTGGAAACACCATATATTTT. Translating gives CASSLVAGASGNTIYF.

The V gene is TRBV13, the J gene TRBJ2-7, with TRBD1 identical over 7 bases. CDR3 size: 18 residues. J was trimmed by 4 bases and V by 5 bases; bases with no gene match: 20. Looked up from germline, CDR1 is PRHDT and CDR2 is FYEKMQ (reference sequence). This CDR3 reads CASSPRTGDWGKNYEQYF. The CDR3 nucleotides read TGTGCCAGCAGCCCCCGGACAGGCGACTGGGGAAAGAATTACGAGCAGTACTTC.

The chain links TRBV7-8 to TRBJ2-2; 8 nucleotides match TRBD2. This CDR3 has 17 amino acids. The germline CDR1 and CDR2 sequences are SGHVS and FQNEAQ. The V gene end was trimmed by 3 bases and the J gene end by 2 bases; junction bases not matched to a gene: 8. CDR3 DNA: TGTGCCAGCAGCTTGGGCTTTAGCGGGACTAACACCGGGGAGCTGTTTTTT. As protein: CASSLGFSGTNTGELFF.

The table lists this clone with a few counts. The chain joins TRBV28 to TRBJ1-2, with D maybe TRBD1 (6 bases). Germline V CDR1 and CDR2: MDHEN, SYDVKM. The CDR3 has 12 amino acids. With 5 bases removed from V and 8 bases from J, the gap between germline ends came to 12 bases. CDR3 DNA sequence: TGTGCCAGCAGTGACCGGACAGAGGGCTACACCTTC. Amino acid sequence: CASSDRTEGYTF.

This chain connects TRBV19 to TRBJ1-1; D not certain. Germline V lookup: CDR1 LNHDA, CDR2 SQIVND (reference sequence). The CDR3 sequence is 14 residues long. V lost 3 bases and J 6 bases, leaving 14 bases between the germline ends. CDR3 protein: CASSILGRAAEAFF. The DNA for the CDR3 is TGTGCCAGTAGTATTCTGGGCCGCGCTGCTGAAGCTTTCTTT.

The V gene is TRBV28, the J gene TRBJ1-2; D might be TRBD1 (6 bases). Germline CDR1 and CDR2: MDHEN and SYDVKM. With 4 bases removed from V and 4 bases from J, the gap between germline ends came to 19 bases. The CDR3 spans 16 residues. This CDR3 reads CASSSSGRGLSYGYTF. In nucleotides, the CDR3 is TGTGCCAGCAGTTCATCCGGCAGGGGTCTTAGCTATGGCTACACCTTC.

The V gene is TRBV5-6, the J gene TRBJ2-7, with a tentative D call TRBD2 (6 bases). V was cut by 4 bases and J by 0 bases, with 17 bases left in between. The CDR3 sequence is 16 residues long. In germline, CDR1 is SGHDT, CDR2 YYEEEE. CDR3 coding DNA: TGTGCCAGCAGCAACCCCGGGGGACCCCTCTCCTACGAGCAGTACTTC. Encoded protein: CASSNPGGPLSYEQYF.